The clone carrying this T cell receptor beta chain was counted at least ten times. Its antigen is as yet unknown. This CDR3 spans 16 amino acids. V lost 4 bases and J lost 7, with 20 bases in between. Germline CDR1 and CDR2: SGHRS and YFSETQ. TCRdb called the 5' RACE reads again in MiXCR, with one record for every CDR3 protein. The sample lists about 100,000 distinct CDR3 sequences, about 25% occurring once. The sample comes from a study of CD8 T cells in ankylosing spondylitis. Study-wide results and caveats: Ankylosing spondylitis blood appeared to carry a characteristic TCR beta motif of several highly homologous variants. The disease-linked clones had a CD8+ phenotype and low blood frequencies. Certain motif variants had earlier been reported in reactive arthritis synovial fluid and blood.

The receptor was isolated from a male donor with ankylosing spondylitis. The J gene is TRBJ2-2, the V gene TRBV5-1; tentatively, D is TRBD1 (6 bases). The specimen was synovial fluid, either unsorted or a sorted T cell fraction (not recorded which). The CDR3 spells CASSPDSHSSGGELFF. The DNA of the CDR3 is TGCGCCAGCAGCCCGGACAGCCATTCCTCTGGCGGGGAGCTGTTTTTT.